This T cell receptor (beta chain) was sequenced during a study of T cells in localized non-small cell lung cancer. General study results and limits: Uninvolved adjacent lung showed the highest T cell clonality, exceeding tumor. Paired adjacent lung recovered a median roughly 50 of the top 100 tumor clones. An association was observed between higher blood T cell density and longer overall survival. Sequencing involved a lone tumor region, leaving heterogeneity possible.

Measured with immunoSEQ multiplex PCR; TCRdb has only the in-frame clones, and not every one. Counted here are 130,000 or so clones, more than 70% occurring once; the ten biggest clones make up roughly 1.8%. A note on this clone: Antigen unknown.

This CDR3 is 17 amino acids long. The germline V and J ends were trimmed by 0 bases and 0 bases, with 12 bases remaining between them. Germline assignment: CDR1 SGHTA and CDR2 FQGTGA. The receptor was derived from an older female donor with stage I lung adenocarcinoma. This chain uses TRBV7-3 with TRBJ2-1, with TRBD2 as a possible D gene (5 bases). The specimen was peripheral blood, collected before any cancer treatment. The CDR3 DNA sequence: TGTGCCAGCAGCTTAACACCGGGTGGGAGCTCCTACAATGAGCAGTTCTTC. Amino acid sequence: CASSLTPGGSSYNEQFF.